This TCR beta chain was sequenced during a study of T cell changes during pregnancy in multiple sclerosis (dated by TCRdb to about 2019). About the investigation overall: The study examined how the T cell repertoire changed over the course of pregnancy in women with multiple sclerosis.

Note on this clone: Its antigen target is currently unknown. Base quality data are lacking; no much larger clone is found one base away.

Sequences LNHDA (CDR1) and SQIVND (CDR2) are obtained from the germline V gene (reference sequence). Taken from cysteine to phenylalanine, the CDR3 has 13 residues. Of all the DNA, just the CDR3 is kept, 39 bases in frame from base 1. V is reduced by 8 bases and J by 0 bases, leaving a spacing of 7 bases between them. Receptor libraries were prepared by the immunoSEQ multiplex PCR assay. The source is immuneACCESS, and TCRdb retained only in-frame sequences with V and J called. Part of the clones is not carried over; for the studies checked, unresolved V genes explain less than half of this, and the remainder is unexplained. The sample profile shows over a thousand clones; 80% of them were found once. The leading ten clones occupy 40% to 60% of the sample.

The sequence was obtained from a female patient with multiple sclerosis, enrolled in a pregnancy study. Some clones in this sample may be carry-over from other donors' samples. The rearrangement joined TRBV19 to TRBJ2-2; D gene: possibly TRBD2, on 5 matching bases. Sequences were obtained from CD4+ T cells from PBMCs (not recorded whether the cells were cultured). The DNA reads TGTGCCAGTGCGAGGGCGAACACCGGGGAGCTGTTTTTT. Its product reads: CASARANTGELFF.